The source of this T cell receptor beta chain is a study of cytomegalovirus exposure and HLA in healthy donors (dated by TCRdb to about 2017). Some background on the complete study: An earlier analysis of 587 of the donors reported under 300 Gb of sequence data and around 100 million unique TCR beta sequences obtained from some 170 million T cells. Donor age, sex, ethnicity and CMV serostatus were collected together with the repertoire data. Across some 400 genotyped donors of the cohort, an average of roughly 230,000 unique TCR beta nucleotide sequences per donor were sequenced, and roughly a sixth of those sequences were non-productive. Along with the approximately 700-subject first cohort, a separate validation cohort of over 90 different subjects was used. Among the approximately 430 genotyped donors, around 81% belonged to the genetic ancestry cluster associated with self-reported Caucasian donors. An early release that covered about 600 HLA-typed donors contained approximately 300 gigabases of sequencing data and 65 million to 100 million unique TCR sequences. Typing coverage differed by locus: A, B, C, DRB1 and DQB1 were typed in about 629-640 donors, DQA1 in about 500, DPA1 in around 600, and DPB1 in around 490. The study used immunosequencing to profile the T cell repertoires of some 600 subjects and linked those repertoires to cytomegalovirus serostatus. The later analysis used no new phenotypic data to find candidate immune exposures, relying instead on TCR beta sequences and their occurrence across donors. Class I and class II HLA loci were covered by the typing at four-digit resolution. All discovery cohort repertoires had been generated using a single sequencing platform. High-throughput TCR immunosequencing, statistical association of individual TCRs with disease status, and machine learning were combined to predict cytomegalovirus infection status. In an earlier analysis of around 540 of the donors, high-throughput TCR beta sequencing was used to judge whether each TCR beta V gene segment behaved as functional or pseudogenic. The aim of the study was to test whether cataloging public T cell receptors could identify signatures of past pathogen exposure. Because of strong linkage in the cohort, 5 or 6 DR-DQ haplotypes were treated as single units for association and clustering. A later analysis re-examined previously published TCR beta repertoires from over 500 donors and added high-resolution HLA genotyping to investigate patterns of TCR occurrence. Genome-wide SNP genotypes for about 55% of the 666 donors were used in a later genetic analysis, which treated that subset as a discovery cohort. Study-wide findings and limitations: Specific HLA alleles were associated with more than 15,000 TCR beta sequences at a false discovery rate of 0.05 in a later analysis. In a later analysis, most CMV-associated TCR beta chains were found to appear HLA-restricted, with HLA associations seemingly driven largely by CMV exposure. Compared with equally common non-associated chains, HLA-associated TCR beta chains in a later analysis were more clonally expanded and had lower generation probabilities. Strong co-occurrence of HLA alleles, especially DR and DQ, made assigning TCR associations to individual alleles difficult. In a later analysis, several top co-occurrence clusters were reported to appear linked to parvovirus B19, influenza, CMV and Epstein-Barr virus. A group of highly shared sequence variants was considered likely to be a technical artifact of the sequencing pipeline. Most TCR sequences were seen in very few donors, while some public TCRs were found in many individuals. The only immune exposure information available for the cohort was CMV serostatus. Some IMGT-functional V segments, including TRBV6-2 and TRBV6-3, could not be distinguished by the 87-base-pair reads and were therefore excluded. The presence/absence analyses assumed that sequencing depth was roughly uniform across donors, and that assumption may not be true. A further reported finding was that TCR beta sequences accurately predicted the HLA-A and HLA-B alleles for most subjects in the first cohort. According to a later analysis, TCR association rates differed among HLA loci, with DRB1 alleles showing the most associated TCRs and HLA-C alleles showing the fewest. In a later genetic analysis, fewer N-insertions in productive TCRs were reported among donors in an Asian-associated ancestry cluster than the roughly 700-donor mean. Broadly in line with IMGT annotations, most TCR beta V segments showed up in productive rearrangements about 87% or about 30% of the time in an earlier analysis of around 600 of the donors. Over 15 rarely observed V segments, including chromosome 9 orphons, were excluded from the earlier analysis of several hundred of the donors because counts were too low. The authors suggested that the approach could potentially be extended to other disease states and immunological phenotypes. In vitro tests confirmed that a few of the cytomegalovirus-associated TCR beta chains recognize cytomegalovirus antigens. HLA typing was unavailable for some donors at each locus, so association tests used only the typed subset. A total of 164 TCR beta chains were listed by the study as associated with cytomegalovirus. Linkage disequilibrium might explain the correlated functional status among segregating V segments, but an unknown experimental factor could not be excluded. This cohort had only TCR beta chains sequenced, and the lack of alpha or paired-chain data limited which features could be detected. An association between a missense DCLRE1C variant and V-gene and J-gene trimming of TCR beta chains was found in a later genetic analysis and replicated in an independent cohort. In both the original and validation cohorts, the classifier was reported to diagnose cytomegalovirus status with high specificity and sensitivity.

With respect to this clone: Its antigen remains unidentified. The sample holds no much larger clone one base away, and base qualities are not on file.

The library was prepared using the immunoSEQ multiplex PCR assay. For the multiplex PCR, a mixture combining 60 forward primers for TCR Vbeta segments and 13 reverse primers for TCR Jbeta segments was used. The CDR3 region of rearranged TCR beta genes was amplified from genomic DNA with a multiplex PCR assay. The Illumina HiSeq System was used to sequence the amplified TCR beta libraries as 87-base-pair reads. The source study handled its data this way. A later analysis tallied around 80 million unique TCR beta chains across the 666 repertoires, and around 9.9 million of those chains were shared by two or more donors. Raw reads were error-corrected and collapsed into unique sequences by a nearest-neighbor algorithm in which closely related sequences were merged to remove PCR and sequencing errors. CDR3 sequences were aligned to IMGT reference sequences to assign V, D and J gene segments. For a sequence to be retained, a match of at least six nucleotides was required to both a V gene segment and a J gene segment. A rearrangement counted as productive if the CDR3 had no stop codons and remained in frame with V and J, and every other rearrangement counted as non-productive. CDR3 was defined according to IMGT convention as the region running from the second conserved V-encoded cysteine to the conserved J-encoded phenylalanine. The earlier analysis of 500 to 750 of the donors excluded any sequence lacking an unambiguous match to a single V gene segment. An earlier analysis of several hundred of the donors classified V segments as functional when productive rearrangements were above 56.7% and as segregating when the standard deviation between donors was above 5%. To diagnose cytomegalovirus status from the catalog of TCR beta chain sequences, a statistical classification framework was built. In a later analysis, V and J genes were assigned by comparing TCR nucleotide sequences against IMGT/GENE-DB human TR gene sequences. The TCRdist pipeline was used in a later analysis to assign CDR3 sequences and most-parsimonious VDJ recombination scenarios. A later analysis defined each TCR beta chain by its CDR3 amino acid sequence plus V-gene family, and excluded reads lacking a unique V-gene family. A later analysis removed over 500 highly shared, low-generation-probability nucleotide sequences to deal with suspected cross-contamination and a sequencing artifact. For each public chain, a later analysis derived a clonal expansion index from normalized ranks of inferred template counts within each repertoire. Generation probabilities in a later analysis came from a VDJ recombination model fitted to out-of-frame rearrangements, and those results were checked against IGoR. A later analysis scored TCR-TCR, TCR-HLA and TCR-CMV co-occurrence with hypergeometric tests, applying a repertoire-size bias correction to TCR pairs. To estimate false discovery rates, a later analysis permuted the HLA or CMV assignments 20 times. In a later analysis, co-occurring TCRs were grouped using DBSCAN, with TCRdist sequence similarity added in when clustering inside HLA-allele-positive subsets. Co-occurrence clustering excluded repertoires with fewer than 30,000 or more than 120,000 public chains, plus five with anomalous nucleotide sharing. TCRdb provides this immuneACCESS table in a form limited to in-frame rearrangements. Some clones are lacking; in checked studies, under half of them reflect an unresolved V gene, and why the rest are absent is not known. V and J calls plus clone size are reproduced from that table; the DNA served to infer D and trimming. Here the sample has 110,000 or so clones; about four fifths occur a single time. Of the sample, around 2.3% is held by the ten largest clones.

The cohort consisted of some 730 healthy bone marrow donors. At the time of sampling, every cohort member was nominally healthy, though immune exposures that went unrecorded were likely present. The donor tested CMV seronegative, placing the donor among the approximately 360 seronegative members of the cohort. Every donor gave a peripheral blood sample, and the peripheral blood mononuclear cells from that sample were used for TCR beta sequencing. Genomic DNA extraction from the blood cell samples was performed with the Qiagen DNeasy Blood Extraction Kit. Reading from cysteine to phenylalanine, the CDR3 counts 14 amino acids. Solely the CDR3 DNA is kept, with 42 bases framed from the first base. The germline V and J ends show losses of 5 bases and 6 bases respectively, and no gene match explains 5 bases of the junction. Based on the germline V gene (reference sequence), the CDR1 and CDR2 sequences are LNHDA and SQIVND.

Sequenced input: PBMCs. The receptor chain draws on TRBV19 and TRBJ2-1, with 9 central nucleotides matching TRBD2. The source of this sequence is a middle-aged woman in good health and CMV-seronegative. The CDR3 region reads CASSLAGGRNEQFF. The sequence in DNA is TGTGCCAGTAGTCTCGCGGGGGGGCGCAATGAGCAGTTCTTC.